The entry below describes one T cell receptor (beta chain). CDR1 is SGDLS and CDR2 is YYNGEE in the germline V gene. This CDR3 spans 14 amino acids. Trimming pared 0 bases from V and 1 base from J, leaving 7 bases between. The table came from immunoSEQ multiplex PCR; TCRdb's copy has only in-frame clones and leaves some out. The sample records approximately 150,000 clones, roughly 84% being singletons. This specimen comes from a study of T cell responses to AZD1222 COVID-19 vaccine. The chain recombines TRBV9 with TRBJ2-5; D unresolved. This specimen consisted of peripheral blood, obtained 28 days after the second AZD1222 dose. The source of this sequence is an adult who received the AZD1222 COVID-19 vaccine. The CDR3 here is CASSVAAGQETQYF. In DNA form, the CDR3 reads TGTGCCAGCAGCGTAGCTGCAGGCCAAGAGACCCAGTACTTC.